Below, 22 T cell receptor beta chains from the same sample are listed, as sequenced in a study of blood T cell repertoires in COVID-19. The method was immunoSEQ multiplex PCR; TCRdb's version includes in-frame clones alone and lacks a portion of them. Among over 200,000 clones, around 88% were seen once, and the ten largest hold roughly 2.5%. The sequencing sample was made of PBMCs or T cells enriched from blood (not recorded which). These receptors all come from a woman in her 40s with acute COVID-19.

This clone was detected once. The J gene is TRBJ1-4, the V gene TRBV6-5, with 8 bases matching TRBD1. This CDR3 is built from 14 residues. The V segment lost 5 bases and the J segment 8 bases; nucleotides outside the gene matches: 7. Germline V gene data show CDR1 as MNHEY and CDR2 as SVGAGI. DNA of the CDR3: TGTGCCAGCAGTCCCGGACAGGGTAGGGAAAAACTGTTTTTT. It is translated as CASSPGQGREKLFF.

The chain joins TRBV9 to TRBJ2-2; D is perhaps TRBD1 (5 bases). Trimming removed 1 base at V and 7 bases at J, with 14 bases between. CDR3 length: 15 amino acids. Germline V gives CDR1 SGDLS, CDR2 YYNGEE. CDR3 region: CASSVIGQGDGELFF. The CDR3 region has the DNA TGTGCCAGCAGCGTAATCGGGCAGGGTGACGGGGAGCTGTTTTTT.

The J gene is TRBJ1-2, the V gene TRBV25-1; a possible D gene is TRBD1 (5 bases). The CDR3 extends over 14 amino acids. V lost 6 bases and J 5 bases, leaving 16 bases between the germline ends. From germline, CDR1 is MGHDK and CDR2 SYGVNS. CDR3 DNA: TGTGCCAGCAGCCACCAAGGGGCGGCTTATGGCTACACCTTC. This gives the protein CASSHQGAAYGYTF.

The J gene is TRBJ1-2, the V gene TRBV11-2; D possibly corresponds to TRBD1 (6 bases). The CDR3 is made up of 14 amino acids. Trimming shortened V by 3 bases and J by 5 bases, and 13 bases separated the two germline ends. Germline values: CDR1 SGHAT, CDR2 FQNNGV. The chain's CDR3 is CASSFPGQSYGYTF. In DNA form, the CDR3 reads TGTGCCAGCAGCTTTCCAGGACAGTCTTATGGCTACACCTTC.

This clone was observed once. The V and J genes are TRBV2 and TRBJ1-5; 10 bases map to TRBD1. The junction had 6 bases not matched to a gene; V was cut back by 6 bases and J by 1 base. Per germline, CDR1 SNHLY and CDR2 FYNNEI. The CDR3 has 16 residues. CDR3 residues: CASRTGGAGSNQPQHF. CDR3 DNA sequence: TGTGCCAGCAGGACAGGGGGCGCGGGGAGCAATCAGCCCCAGCATTTT.

This chain uses TRBV6-5 with TRBJ1-1; 11 bases agree with TRBD1. Losses at the gene ends were 6 bases for V and 7 bases for J; bases not matched to a gene: 10. CDR3 length: 15 residues. Germline V lookup: CDR1 MNHEY, CDR2 SVGAGI. CDR3 residues: CASSLSPGTGGEAFF. CDR3 coding DNA: TGTGCCAGCAGCCTTTCACCCGGGACAGGGGGTGAAGCTTTCTTT.

The chain recombines TRBV7-9 with TRBJ2-1; maybe TRBD2 (6 bases). This CDR3 has 14 amino acids. Looked up from germline, CDR1 is SEHNR and CDR2 is FQNEAQ (reference sequence). Trimming took 0 bases from V and 7 from J, leaving 10 bases between them. Here the CDR3 DNA reads TGTGCCAGCAGCTTAGCGGCGACTAGGAATGAGCAGTTCTTC. The encoded protein is CASSLAATRNEQFF.

This clone was seen a handful of times. The rearrangement joins TRBV2 to TRBJ2-7, with 12 bases fitting TRBD1. This CDR3 has 17 residues. J was trimmed by 3 bases and V by 5 bases; bases with no gene match: 11. The germline gives CDR1 SNHLY, CDR2 FYNNEI. The CDR3 bases are TGTGCCAGCAGTAAAGGGACAGGGGGCGCGGGCGGCTACGAGCAGTACTTC. It encodes CASSKGTGGAGGYEQYF.

The rearrangement links TRBV19 to TRBJ2-3, with TRBD1 matching 7 bases. The V and J ends lost 4 bases and 4 bases, in that order; junction bases with no gene match: 8. This CDR3 is built from 15 residues. Germline CDR1 is LNHDA and CDR2 is SQIVND (reference sequence). In DNA form, the CDR3 reads TGTGCCAGTAGTACTCAGACAGGGAAGGCAGATACGCAGTATTTT. Protein: CASSTQTGKADTQYF.

CDR3 DNA sequence: TGTGCCTGGAGTGTAGAGGAGACCCAGTACTTC. Amino acid sequence: CAWSVEETQYF. This chain connects TRBV30 to TRBJ2-5; D not certain. CDR1 is GTSNPN, CDR2 SVGIG, per germline (reference sequence). Trimming removed 0 bases at V and 5 bases at J, with 4 bases between. This CDR3 comprises 11 residues.

This rearrangement joins TRBV9 to TRBJ1-2; unclear D gene. The CDR3 runs to 13 residues. V was pared by 7 bases and J by 8 bases, with 18 bases between. Germline V lookup: CDR1 SGDLS, CDR2 YYNGEE. CDR3 nucleotides: TGTGCCAGCGGGCCCTCGCCCGCTTCCGGCTACACCTTC. Translated: CASGPSPASGYTF. Together with reference TRBV9 and TRBJ1-2, the CDR3 gives the full variable domain: DSGVTQTPKHLITATGQRVTLRCSPRSGDLSVYWYQQSLDQGLQFLIQYYNGEERAKGNILERFSAQQFPDLHSELNLSSLELGDSALYFCASGPSPASGYTFGSGTRLTVV.

This rearrangement joins TRBV9 to TRBJ2-5; 7 nucleotides align to TRBD1. This CDR3 spans 17 amino acids. Germline V CDR1 and CDR2: SGDLS, YYNGEE. V trimming: 0 bases; J trimming: 5 bases; junction bases outside the gene matches: 13. The CDR3 nucleotides are TGTGCCAGCAGCGTAGGGGTCAGGGGGAAGAGCGTGGAGACCCAGTACTTC. Translating gives CASSVGVRGKSVETQYF.

The CDR3 coding sequence is TGTGCCAGCAGCCCCCTCGGGGGTAGCTATGGCTACACCTTC. This translates into CASSPLGGSYGYTF. The V and J genes are TRBV5-6 and TRBJ1-2; a weak D match, TRBD1 (5 bases). In germline, CDR1 is SGHDT, CDR2 YYEEEE. V was shortened by 4 bases and J by 4 bases, with 14 bases between the two germline ends. There are 14 residues in the CDR3.

This chain connects TRBV4-2 to TRBJ1-2; no clear D. The CDR3 totals 13 residues. CDR1 is LGHNA and CDR2 is YNFKEQ in the germline V gene. Trimming took 0 bases from V and 7 from J, leaving 9 bases between them. CDR3 sequence reads: CASSQDSAGGYTF. In nucleotides, the CDR3 is TGTGCCAGCAGCCAAGACTCCGCGGGTGGCTACACCTTC.

V is TRBV28 and J is TRBJ1-1, with D unresolved. The CDR3 has 13 amino acids. Germline lookup yields CDR1 MDHEN and CDR2 SYDVKM. Trimming removed 9 bases from V and 1 base from J, with 12 bases in between. The CDR3 DNA sequence: TGTGCCAGTACTTATCGGGAGAACACTGAAGCTTTCTTT. Encoded protein: CASTYRENTEAFF.

This clone was observed once. This chain joins TRBV12-5 and TRBJ2-5, with 8 bases that match TRBD1. Losses at the gene ends were 3 bases for V and 5 bases for J; bases not matched to a gene: 11. From germline, CDR1 is LGHNT and CDR2 FRNRAP. This CDR3 region has 16 residues. The CDR3: CASGFGTGYQGETQYF. CDR3 coding DNA: TGTGCTAGTGGTTTCGGGACAGGTTACCAGGGGGAGACCCAGTACTTC. The complete variable domain, with remaining parts taken from reference TRBV12-5 and TRBJ2-5, reads DARVTQTPRHKVTEMGQEVTMRCQPILGHNTVFWYRQTMMQGLELLAYFRNRAPLDDSGMPKDRFSAEMPDATLATLKIQPSEPRDSAVYFCASGFGTGYQGETQYFGPGTRLLVL.

The V and J genes are TRBV19 and TRBJ1-2, with D unclear. V was pared by 3 bases and J by 8 bases, with 10 bases between. From germline, CDR1 is LNHDA and CDR2 SQIVND (reference sequence). CDR3 length: 12 residues. The CDR3 region is CASSMAPNGYTF. In DNA, the CDR3 is TGTGCCAGTAGTATGGCTCCCAACGGCTACACCTTC.

This clone is a singleton in its sample. The chain combines TRBV7-9 with TRBJ2-2, with TRBD2 identical over 11 bases. Germline V gene data show CDR1 as SEHNR and CDR2 as FQNEAQ (reference sequence). The CDR3 is 16 amino acids. Losses at the gene ends were 3 bases for V and 1 base for J; bases not matched to a gene: 1. Written as DNA, the CDR3 is TGTGCCAGCAGCTTCCTAGCGGGGGGGAACACCGGGGAGCTGTTTTTT. Translated: CASSFLAGGNTGELFF.

The chain couples TRBV19 to TRBJ2-1, with unresolved D. V was cut by 7 bases and J by 0 bases, with 7 bases left in between. The CDR3 contains 13 residues. Looked up from germline, CDR1 is LNHDA and CDR2 is SQIVND (reference sequence). CDR3 sequence: CASTLSSYNEQFF. For the CDR3, the DNA is TGTGCCAGTACACTGAGCTCCTACAATGAGCAGTTCTTC.

In its sample, this clone was seen once. The genes are TRBV19 and TRBJ2-5; possible D gene TRBD2, 6 bases. The CDR3 has 15 amino acids. V was trimmed by 4 bases and J by 4 bases, leaving 16 bases between them. Germline CDR1 LNHDA, CDR2 SQIVND (reference sequence). The CDR3 sequence is CASSRGAGRGETQYF. DNA for the CDR3: TGTGCCAGTAGTAGGGGAGCGGGCCGGGGAGAGACCCAGTACTTC.

This rearrangement joins TRBV21-1 to TRBJ2-1; whether TRBD2, the table's D call, matches the DNA was not checked. TRBV21-1 is an annotated pseudogene. This CDR3 contains 17 residues. This chain's CDR3 is CASSKDEASGAYNEQFF. The CDR3 nucleotides read TGTGCCAGCAGCAAAGATGAGGCTAGCGGGGCCTACAATGAGCAGTTCTTC.

The chain couples TRBV6-2 or TRBV6-3 to TRBJ2-1, with D maybe TRBD2 (7 bases). CDR1 is MNHEY and CDR2 is SVGEGT in the germline V gene. The CDR3 length is 16 residues. V gave up 5 bases and J gave up 7 bases, with 21 bases separating them. The CDR3 sequence is CASSDVGGQGRNEQFF. CDR3 bases: TGTGCCAGCAGTGACGTCGGGGGGCAAGGTAGAAATGAGCAGTTCTTC.